This TCR beta chain came from a study of blood T cell repertoires in COVID-19. CDR3 length equals 16 residues. The germline CDR1 and CDR2 sequences are SGDLS and YYNGEE. V gave up 2 bases and J gave up 1 base; unmatched junction bases: 0. Some clones are missing from TCRdb's copy, which holds only in-frame ones; the method was immunoSEQ multiplex PCR. The sample lists about 210,000 clones, over 75% occurring once. Participants spanned ages about 18 to 95 years and resided in 20 to 25 US areas. Cohorts were determined from participant-reported clinical history. Concerning this clone: In the same sample, other DNA sequences code for this CDR3.

Source material: PBMCs or T cells enriched from blood (not recorded which). This sequence originates from a man in his forties who had recovered from COVID-19. The chain couples TRBV9 to TRBJ2-3; 14 nucleotides line up with TRBD2. The CDR3 DNA sequence: TGTGCCAGCAGCGTGGGACTAGCGGGGGGCACAGATACGCAGTATTTT. Translating gives CASSVGLAGGTDTQYF. Full variable domain (missing parts from reference TRBV9 and TRBJ2-3): DSGVTQTPKHLITATGQRVTLRCSPRSGDLSVYWYQQSLDQGLQFLIQYYNGEERAKGNILERFSAQQFPDLHSELNLSSLELGDSALYFCASSVGLAGGTDTQYFGPGTRLTVL.